The 4 T cell receptor beta chains given below trace back to one sample, sequenced in a study of blood T cell repertoires in COVID-19. Method: immunoSEQ multiplex PCR; TCRdb's copy keeps in-frame clones and lacks some. Among fewer than 500,000 clones listed, 85% to 90% were seen once. Sequencing used peripheral blood. The origin of the receptors is a man younger than 35 with COVID-19, enrolled during active disease.

V is TRBV19 and J is TRBJ2-5; D is perhaps TRBD1 (5 bases). V lost 1 base and J lost 1, with 7 bases in between. The V gene's germline CDR1 is LNHDA and CDR2 SQIVND (reference sequence). The CDR3 covers 14 residues. The CDR3 DNA reads as TGTGCCAGTAGTATAGCGACAGTCCAAGAGACCCAGTACTTC. Translated: CASSIATVQETQYF.

The CDR3 region has the DNA TGTGCCAGCAGCCAAGGTAACAGGGCAAGGGCTTTCTTT. Protein sequence: CASSQGNRARAFF. This chain connects TRBV7-9 to TRBJ1-1; perhaps TRBD1 as D (6 bases). The V end lost 5 bases, the J end lost 11 bases, and 18 bases lay between the germline ends. This CDR3 has 13 amino acids. CDR1 and CDR2 (germline): SEHNR, FQNEAQ (reference sequence).

The chain has TRBV6-5 and TRBJ2-1; D is possibly TRBD2 (6 bases). The CDR3 loop spans 14 amino acids. CDR1 and CDR2 (germline): MNHEY, SVGAGI. V lost 2 bases, J lost 6 bases, and 11 bases lay in between. This CDR3 reads CASSYELAGNEQFF. The CDR3 region has the DNA TGTGCCAGCAGTTACGAACTAGCAGGCAATGAGCAGTTCTTC.

The chain combines TRBV23-1 with TRBJ2-7; D is perhaps TRBD1 (5 bases). TRBV23-1 qualifies as an ORF whose function is uncertain. The CDR3 runs 16 residues. Trimming removed 3 bases at V and 3 bases at J, with 18 bases between. This chain's CDR3 is CASSHLGRALDYEQYF. CDR3 DNA: TGCGCCAGCAGTCACCTCGGCAGGGCGTTAGACTACGAGCAGTACTTC.